The 12 T cell receptor beta chains presented below share a single source sample, sequenced in a study of shared clonotypes between healthy human individuals. The repertoire was sequenced with immunoSEQ multiplex PCR; TCRdb's copy has only in-frame clones and lacks some. The sample yields about a million clones, about 70% seen once. Sequenced sample: memory CD4+ T cells sorted from blood. Specified subset: CD45RA-negative fraction. Receptors were obtained from a man younger than 35 in good health.

This chain uses TRBV18 with TRBJ1-1; D might be TRBD1 (6 bases). Germline-derived CDR1 and CDR2 are KGHSH and LQKENI. Trimming removed 3 bases at V and 6 bases at J, with 14 bases between. The CDR3 totals 14 residues. Written as DNA, the CDR3 is TGTGCCAGCTCACCGAGACAGGATTTCGCTGAAGCTTTCTTT. This gives the protein CASSPRQDFAEAFF.

V usage is TRBV9 and J usage is TRBJ2-3, with 8 bases aligning to TRBD2. Per germline, CDR1 SGDLS and CDR2 YYNGEE. V lost 1 base, J lost 5 bases, and 9 bases stayed unmatched. The CDR3 is 16 amino acids. The CDR3 region is CASSVRTSRGKDTQYF. The CDR3 nucleotides read TGTGCCAGCAGCGTACGGACTAGCAGGGGTAAAGATACGCAGTATTTT.

CDR3 protein: CASSESLAGSGNTIYF. CDR3 nucleotides: TGTGCCAGCAGTGAGAGCCTGGCCGGCTCTGGAAACACCATATATTTT. The chain employs TRBV6-1 and TRBJ1-3; D gene ambiguous. In germline, CDR1 is MNHNS, CDR2 SASEGT. This CDR3 spans 16 amino acids. V was pared by 3 bases and J by 0 bases, with 12 bases between.

The chain carries TRBV5-1 and TRBJ2-5; D call uncertain. The CDR3 sequence is 18 residues long. CDR1 SGHRS and CDR2 YFSETQ come from the germline V gene. Between the trimmed V and J ends, which lost 1 base and 5 bases, there was a span of 24 bases. In DNA form, the CDR3 reads TGCGCCAGCAGCTTGCGAGGTCTTAATGGGCTAGATGGGGAGACCCAGTACTTC. Amino acid sequence: CASSLRGLNGLDGETQYF.

V gene TRBV19 combines with J gene TRBJ1-1; D perhaps matches TRBD1 (5 bases). The germline gives CDR1 LNHDA, CDR2 SQIVND (reference sequence). This CDR3 spans 15 amino acids. Trimming removed 3 bases from V and 0 bases from J, with 11 bases in between. The CDR3 reads CASSIGGFLNTEAFF. As DNA, the CDR3 is TGTGCCAGTAGTATCGGGGGGTTCTTGAACACTGAAGCTTTCTTT.

The genes are TRBV28 and TRBJ2-5, with 7 bases fitting TRBD1. The CDR3 has 14 amino acids. Germline CDR1 reads MDHEN; CDR2 reads SYDVKM. V was pared by 7 bases and J by 5 bases, with 10 bases of the junction left unmatched. CDR3 nucleotides: TGTGCCAGCACCACGATAGACAGGGCGGAGACCCAGTACTTC. It is translated as CASTTIDRAETQYF.

This clone was counted a few times. The rearrangement links TRBV30 to TRBJ1-1; TRBD1 might be the D (6 bases). CDR1 and CDR2 (germline): GTSNPN, SVGIG (reference sequence). The CDR3 totals 12 residues. V lost 0 bases and J lost 11, with 13 bases in between. CDR3 residues: CAWSVLGARAFF. The CDR3 DNA reads TGTGCCTGGAGTGTACTGGGGGCAAGGGCTTTCTTT.

V and J are TRBV5-4 and TRBJ2-2; tentatively, D is TRBD1 or TRBD2 (5 bases each). CDR1 is SGHNT and CDR2 is YYREEE in the germline V gene (reference sequence). The CDR3 spans 16 residues. Trimming shortened V by 4 bases and J by 4 bases, and 17 bases separated the two germline ends. DNA of the CDR3: TGTGCCAGCAGCGGACGGGACGCCAAGGGCACCGGGGAGCTGTTTTTT. Protein product: CASSGRDAKGTGELFF.

V usage is TRBV27 and J usage is TRBJ1-2, with 7 positions matching TRBD1. The CDR3 is made up of 13 amino acids. V lost 10 bases to trimming and J lost 6 bases; unmatched junction nucleotides: 11. Per the germline V gene, CDR1 is MNHEY and CDR2 is SMNVEV (reference sequence). CDR3 sequence (DNA): TGTGCCACAAACCGGGACAGACCTCATGGCTACACCTTC. It translates to CATNRDRPHGYTF.

This sequence joins TRBV28 and TRBJ1-5, with 8 bases that match TRBD1. Germline CDR1 and CDR2: MDHEN and SYDVKM. The length of the CDR3 is 14 residues. With 3 bases clipped from V and 5 bases from J, the junction kept 3 bases outside the gene matches. This chain's CDR3 is CASSLTGAHQPQHF. CDR3 sequence (DNA): TGTGCCAGCAGTTTGACAGGGGCCCATCAGCCCCAGCATTTT.

This clone was picked up a small number of times. This specimen includes other DNA sequences encoding the same CDR3. V and J are TRBV6-6 and TRBJ2-7; possibly TRBD1 or TRBD2 for D (5 bases each). This CDR3 is built from 11 residues. CDR1 MNHNY and CDR2 SVGAGI come from the germline V gene (reference sequence). Trimming left V 5 bases short and J 3 bases short, with 5 bases between. The chain's CDR3 is CASSGGYEQYF. CDR3 bases: TGTGCCAGCAGTGGGGGCTACGAGCAGTACTTC.

The gene calls are TRBV2 and TRBJ2-5; 10 nucleotides line up with TRBD1. This CDR3 is built from 14 residues. Germline assignment: CDR1 SNHLY and CDR2 FYNNEI. Trimming cost V 9 bases and J 5 bases; bases outside gene matches: 9. The CDR3 nucleotides are TGTGCCAGTAGACAGGGGGCATTGGGGGAGACCCAGTACTTC. Translated: CASRQGALGETQYF. The full variable domain, in which reference TRBV2 and TRBJ2-5 provide the parts outside the CDR3, is EPEVTQTPSHQVTQMGQEVILRCVPISNHLYFYWYRQILGQKVEFLVSFYNNEISEKSEIFDDQFSVERPDGSNFTLKIRSTKLEDSAMYFCASRQGALGETQYFGPGTRLLVL.